This T cell receptor (beta chain) was obtained from a study of shared clonotypes between healthy human individuals. General study points: Relative to their counterparts shared across all four donors, non-shared clonotypes exhibited diminished generation probabilities.

With respect to this clone: Its cognate antigen is unknown.

Each subset's genomic DNA was shared equally among a number of immunoSEQ plates. In the original workflow: ImmunoSEQ only sent back junction sequences with no quality scores, so filtering was done differently. Clones were sequenced by immunoSEQ multiplex PCR, and TCRdb holds only the in-frame ones, with some missing. From that table come the V and J calls and clone size; the DNA was used to work out D and trimming. Altogether around 2.3 million clones are present, about 94% being singletons, with the ten largest covering roughly 0.13%. Trimming cost V 6 bases and J 4 bases, with 7 bases left between them. CDR1 is MNHNS and CDR2 is SASEGT in the germline V gene. CDR3 length: 12 amino acids. Naive CD45RA+ and memory CD45RA-negative subsets were split from CD4+ cells.

The chain employs TRBV6-1 and TRBJ1-3; unclear D gene. Sequences were obtained from naive CD4+ T cells sorted from blood. Subset reported: CD45RA+ positively selected. The receptor comes from a man younger than 35 in good health. The CDR3 nucleotides read TGTGCCAGCAGACATTCCGGAAACACCATATATTTT. Translating it yields CASRHSGNTIYF.